What follows are 9 T cell receptor beta chains derived from one specimen sequenced in a study of T-cell reconstitution after alpha-beta-depleted transplantation in children. During its preparation, the TCRbeta library received unique molecular identifiers. TCRdb recomputed calls from the PCR reads with MiXCR, one row per CDR3 protein. The repertoire has more than 150,000 distinct CDR3 sequences, about 14% of them found once; the top ten carry approximately 13%. This sample comprised PBMCs from the stem cell graft donor, obtained from the stem cell graft. All receptors derive from a human donor who donated a stem cell graft to a child with acute lymphoblastic leukemia.

The chain joins TRBV4-2 to TRBJ1-2; a weak D match, TRBD1 (6 bases). CDR3 length: 15 amino acids. The V end was cut by 4 bases, the J end by 4 bases, with 16 bases between. CDR1 and CDR2 from the germline V gene are LGHNA and YNFKEQ. CDR3: CASSPPGDIRYGYTF. CDR3 coding DNA: TGTGCCAGCAGCCCCCCCGGGGACATCCGCTATGGCTACACCTTC.

For this clonotype: A read error may explain this, as a much larger clone is one base away. The chain has TRBV10-3 and TRBJ2-7; D gene ambiguous. V was pared by 4 bases and J by 6 bases, with 13 bases between. The CDR3 covers 13 residues. The V gene's germline CDR1 is ENHRY and CDR2 SYGVKD. The chain's CDR3 is CAISVDPSGEQYF. The CDR3, as DNA: TGTGCCATCAGTGTAGATCCCTCCGGCGAGCAGTACTTC.

The chain carries TRBV12-3 or TRBV12-4 and TRBJ2-1; 12 bases fit TRBD2. The CDR3 has 18 residues. V shed 1 base, J shed 0 bases, and the junction held 4 bases outside the gene matches. CDR3 sequence reads: CASSLGQTSGSSYNEQFF. In DNA form, the CDR3 reads TGTGCCAGCAGTTTAGGACAGACTAGCGGGAGCTCCTACAATGAGCAGTTCTTC.

This chain connects TRBV7-8 to TRBJ2-7; D unresolved. Trimming stripped 4 bases from V and 3 bases from J, with 13 bases between. From germline, CDR1 is SGHVS and CDR2 FQNEAQ. The CDR3 runs 14 residues. The chain's CDR3 is CASSSGSTFYEQYF. Written as DNA, the CDR3 is TGTGCCAGCAGCTCCGGGTCCACTTTCTACGAGCAGTACTTC.

This clonotype showed up many times. The gene calls are TRBV5-1 and TRBJ2-1; 7 bases fit TRBD2. This CDR3 spans 16 amino acids. CDR1 and CDR2 (germline): SGHRS, YFSETQ. With V trimmed by 0 bases and J by 4 bases, 7 bases remained unmatched. Here the CDR3 reads CASSLDPASGYNEQFF. In DNA, the CDR3 is TGCGCCAGCAGCTTGGATCCGGCTAGCGGATACAATGAGCAGTTCTTC. Complete variable domain (other parts from reference TRBV5-1 and TRBJ2-1): KAGVTQTPRYLIKTRGQQVTLSCSPISGHRSVSWYQQTPGQGLQFLFEYFSETQRNKGNFPGRFSGRQFSNSRSEMNVSTLELGDSALYLCASSLDPASGYNEQFFGPGTRLTVL.

In nucleotides, the CDR3 is TGTGCCAGCAGCTCCGGACTAGCGGGAGGAGGAAACATTCAGTACTTC. It is translated as CASSSGLAGGGNIQYF. The chain employs TRBV11-2 and TRBJ2-4, with 14 positions matching TRBD2. J was trimmed by 6 bases and V by 4 bases; bases with no gene match: 5. CDR3 length: 16 amino acids. From germline, CDR1 is SGHAT and CDR2 FQNNGV.

The V call is TRBV7-6, the J call TRBJ2-1; D possibly corresponds to TRBD2 (5 bases). The CDR3 extends over 16 amino acids. The V end was cut by 2 bases, the J end by 7 bases, with 18 bases between. The germline CDR1 and CDR2 sequences are SGHVS and FNYEAQ. The CDR3 DNA reads as TGTGCCAGCAGCTTAACGGGAAGGCGCGGGCTTAATGAGCAGTTCTTC. Translation: CASSLTGRRGLNEQFF.

V usage is TRBV20-1 and J usage is TRBJ1-1; D is possibly TRBD1 (6 bases). CDR1 is DFQATT and CDR2 is SNEGSKA in the germline V gene (reference sequence). There are 13 residues in the CDR3. With 5 bases removed from V and 7 bases from J, the gap between germline ends came to 17 bases. CDR3 DNA: TGCAGTGCTCCCGCCCAGGGGAGCGGTGAAGCTTTCTTT. Translation: CSAPAQGSGEAFF.

To note about this clonotype: This may stem from a read error, because a much larger clone lies one nucleotide away. V usage is TRBV28 and J usage is TRBJ1-5; no clear D. Germline CDR1 MDHEN, CDR2 SYDVKM. The CDR3 sequence is 14 residues long. In nucleotides, the CDR3 is TGTGCCAGCAGCTTCGGGAACACCTATCAGCCCCAGCAGTTT. It codes for CASSFGNTYQPQQF. The complete variable domain, with remaining parts taken from reference TRBV28 and TRBJ1-5, reads DVKVTQSSRYLVKRTGEKVFLECVQDMDHENMFWYRQDPGLGLRLIYFSYDVKMKEKGDIPEGYSVSREKKERFSLILESASTNQTSMYLCASSFGNTYQPQQFGDGTRLSIL.